These T cell receptor beta chains were read from a single sample in a study of T cell repertoires in urothelial bladder cancer. Only in-frame clones appear in the TCRdb table, and some are missing; sequencing was by immunoSEQ multiplex PCR. The data hold around 12,000 clones, with about two thirds observed a single time. The sequenced sample was tumor-infiltrating cells from bladder cancer. The receptors here all came from a human donor with a benign inflammatory bladder lesion. CDR3s include the opening cysteine and the closing phenylalanine or tryptophan. A D gene is named only where the DNA matches it firmly. Part of the rows lack a size; the others show once, few, many or a class for expanded clones.

clone_size: -
d_call: -
j_call: TRBJ2-5
v_call: TRBV11-2
cdr3_aa: CASSLGTDGTGETQYF
cdr3_nt: TGTGCCAGCAGCTTAGGGACAGACGGGACTGGAGAGACCCAGTACTTC

clone_size: -
d_call: TRBD1
j_call: TRBJ1-1
v_call: TRBV4-2
cdr3_aa: CASSQTGTGGVEAFF
cdr3_nt: TGTGCCAGCAGCCAAACCGGGACAGGGGGCGTTGAAGCTTTCTTT

clone_size: few
d_call: TRBD1
j_call: TRBJ2-7
v_call: TRBV25-1
cdr3_aa: CASKGWDSSYEQYF
cdr3_nt: TGTGCCAGCAAGGGCTGGGACAGCTCCTACGAGCAGTACTTC

clone_size: few
d_call: TRBD2
j_call: TRBJ2-5
v_call: TRBV5-4
cdr3_aa: CASSARLAGGLETQYF
cdr3_nt: TGTGCCAGCAGCGCCCGACTAGCGGGGGGGTTAGAGACCCAGTACTTC

clone_size: few
d_call: -
j_call: TRBJ1-6
v_call: TRBV30
cdr3_aa: CAWSVQGWNSPLHF
cdr3_nt: TGTGCCTGGAGTGTACAGGGTTGGAATTCACCCCTCCACTTT

clone_size: -
d_call: TRBD2
j_call: TRBJ2-3
v_call: TRBV10-3
cdr3_aa: CAINIWEGPTSTDTQYF
cdr3_nt: TGTGCCATCAATATATGGGAGGGCCCAACTAGCACAGATACGCAGTATTTT

clone_size: -
d_call: -
j_call: TRBJ1-6
v_call: TRBV10-2
cdr3_aa: CASSAHLTGTNSPLHF
cdr3_nt: TGCGCCAGCAGTGCTCATCTCACAGGGACCAATTCACCCCTCCACTTT

clone_size: -
d_call: -
j_call: TRBJ2-7
v_call: TRBV11-2
cdr3_aa: CASSLLGYEQYF
cdr3_nt: TGTGCCAGCAGCCTTCTGGGTTACGAGCAGTACTTC

clone_size: -
d_call: -
j_call: TRBJ1-1
v_call: TRBV5-6
cdr3_aa: CASQPGPSTGGEAFF
cdr3_nt: TGTGCCAGCCAACCGGGACCTTCGACCGGGGGTGAAGCTTTCTTT

clone_size: once
d_call: -
j_call: TRBJ1-2
v_call: TRBV4-1
cdr3_aa: CASSQDLLIYGYTF
cdr3_nt: TGCGCCAGCAGCCAAGATCTTTTGATCTATGGCTACACCTTC

clone_size: -
d_call: TRBD1
j_call: TRBJ1-2
v_call: TRBV5-6
cdr3_aa: CASSWGTGGALRPGYTF
cdr3_nt: TGTGCCAGCAGCTGGGGGACAGGGGGCGCCTTACGGCCTGGCTACACCTTC

clone_size: -
d_call: TRBD1
j_call: TRBJ2-2
v_call: TRBV19
cdr3_aa: CARRPGTGGDGELFF
cdr3_nt: TGTGCCAGGCGACCGGGGACAGGGGGGGACGGGGAGCTGTTTTTT

clone_size: once
d_call: -
j_call: TRBJ2-7
v_call: TRBV7-9
cdr3_aa: CASRLDGNSYEQYF
cdr3_nt: TGTGCCAGCAGACTAGACGGAAACTCCTACGAGCAGTACTTC

clone_size: -
d_call: -
j_call: TRBJ2-1
v_call: TRBV5-1
cdr3_aa: CASSPLQGGYNEQFF
cdr3_nt: TGCGCCAGCAGTCCCTTACAGGGTGGATACAATGAGCAGTTCTTC

clone_size: -
d_call: -
j_call: TRBJ1-3
v_call: TRBV7-6
cdr3_aa: CASSLGETRSGNTIYF
cdr3_nt: TGTGCCAGCAGCCTTGGGGAGACACGCTCTGGAAACACCATATATTTT

clone_size: -
d_call: TRBD1
j_call: TRBJ1-2
v_call: TRBV5-1
cdr3_aa: CASSLAGQNYGYTF
cdr3_nt: TGCGCCAGCAGCTTGGCGGGACAGAACTATGGCTACACCTTC

clone_size: -
d_call: TRBD1
j_call: TRBJ1-1
v_call: TRBV7-8
cdr3_aa: CASSYRPGGTEAFF
cdr3_nt: TGTGCCAGCAGCTACCGACCAGGGGGCACTGAAGCTTTCTTT

clone_size: -
d_call: -
j_call: TRBJ1-2
v_call: TRBV12-2
cdr3_aa: CASRYPRRRDNYGYTF
cdr3_nt: TGTGCAAGTCGGTACCCGCGGCGGCGAGATAACTATGGCTACACCTTC

clone_size: -
d_call: -
j_call: TRBJ2-1
v_call: TRBV19
cdr3_aa: CASSNPGTLTLNEQFF
cdr3_nt: TGTGCCAGTAGTAACCCCGGGACTCTCACCCTTAATGAGCAGTTCTTC

clone_size: -
d_call: TRBD1
j_call: TRBJ2-3
v_call: TRBV5-1
cdr3_aa: CASRDQQGVADTQYF
cdr3_nt: TGCGCCAGCAGGGACCAACAGGGGGTAGCAGATACGCAGTATTTT

clone_size: -
d_call: -
j_call: TRBJ1-4
v_call: TRBV21-1
cdr3_aa: CASSKGGYPGEEKLFF
cdr3_nt: TGTGCCAGCAGCAAAGGGGGATACCCGGGAGAAGAAAAACTGTTTTTT

clone_size: once
d_call: -
j_call: TRBJ1-2
v_call: TRBV7-3
cdr3_aa: CASSPRGPKEHDGYTF
cdr3_nt: TGTGCCAGCAGCCCGCGTGGGCCGAAAGAGCATGATGGCTACACCTTC

clone_size: -
d_call: -
j_call: TRBJ1-4
v_call: TRBV2
cdr3_aa: CASSMYEKLFF
cdr3_nt: TGTGCCAGCAGCATGTATGAAAAACTGTTTTTT

clone_size: -
d_call: -
j_call: TRBJ2-3
v_call: TRBV27
cdr3_aa: CASSLRRNTDTQYF
cdr3_nt: TGTGCCAGCAGTTTGAGGAGGAACACAGATACGCAGTATTTT

clone_size: -
d_call: -
j_call: TRBJ2-3
v_call: TRBV6-6
cdr3_aa: CASMRPSTDTQYF
cdr3_nt: TGTGCCAGCATGCGGCCAAGCACAGATACGCAGTATTTT

clone_size: -
d_call: TRBD1
j_call: TRBJ2-7
v_call: TRBV7-3
cdr3_aa: CASSLGLGQGADEQYF
cdr3_nt: TGTGCCAGCAGCCTGGGACTCGGACAGGGTGCCGACGAGCAGTACTTC

clone_size: -
d_call: TRBD1
j_call: TRBJ1-3
v_call: TRBV6-1
cdr3_aa: CASISLDREGYTIYF
cdr3_nt: TGTGCCAGCATTAGTCTGGACAGGGAGGGATACACCATATATTTT

clone_size: -
d_call: TRBD2
j_call: TRBJ2-2
v_call: TRBV5-1
cdr3_aa: CASSSSGGNTGELFF
cdr3_nt: TGCGCCAGCAGCTCGAGCGGGGGGAACACCGGGGAGCTGTTTTTT

clone_size: -
d_call: TRBD2
j_call: TRBJ2-5
v_call: TRBV5-1
cdr3_aa: CASSSSGIETQYF
cdr3_nt: TGCGCCAGCAGCTCAAGCGGGATAGAGACCCAGTACTTC

clone_size: few
d_call: -
j_call: TRBJ1-1
v_call: TRBV10-3
cdr3_aa: CAISESNLPNTEAFF
cdr3_nt: TGTGCCATCAGTGAGTCGAACCTCCCTAACACTGAAGCTTTCTTT

clone_size: -
d_call: -
j_call: TRBJ1-4
v_call: TRBV5-1
cdr3_aa: CASSLVGTDGEKLFF
cdr3_nt: TGCGCCAGCAGCTTGGTAGGGACTGATGGTGAAAAACTGTTTTTT

clone_size: -
d_call: -
j_call: TRBJ1-1
v_call: TRBV5-6
cdr3_aa: CASSLPGDTEAFF
cdr3_nt: TGTGCCAGCAGCTTGCCAGGCGACACTGAAGCTTTCTTT

clone_size: -
d_call: TRBD1
j_call: TRBJ1-2
v_call: TRBV5-1
cdr3_aa: CASSTDRGQGSGYTF
cdr3_nt: TGCGCCAGCAGCACCGACAGGGGGCAAGGCAGTGGCTACACCTTC

clone_size: -
d_call: -
j_call: TRBJ2-1
v_call: TRBV11-1
cdr3_aa: CASSLDWADYNEQFF
cdr3_nt: TGTGCCAGCAGCTTAGATTGGGCAGATTACAATGAGCAGTTCTTC

clone_size: -
d_call: TRBD1
j_call: TRBJ2-3
v_call: TRBV7-2
cdr3_aa: CASSFNRGTGTDTQYF
cdr3_nt: TGTGCCAGCAGCTTCAACAGGGGGACCGGCACAGATACGCAGTATTTT

clone_size: -
d_call: -
j_call: TRBJ2-5
v_call: TRBV6-1
cdr3_aa: CASSVMRGSQETQYF
cdr3_nt: TGTGCCAGCAGTGTTATGAGGGGTAGCCAGGAGACCCAGTACTTC

clone_size: -
d_call: -
j_call: TRBJ2-7
v_call: TRBV5-6
cdr3_aa: CASSLSGLTYEQYF
cdr3_nt: TGTGCCAGCAGCTTGTCCGGACTGACCTACGAGCAGTACTTC

clone_size: once
d_call: -
j_call: TRBJ2-6
v_call: TRBV6-4
cdr3_aa: CASSDTSGANVLTF
cdr3_nt: TGTGCCAGCAGTGACACGTCTGGGGCCAACGTCCTGACTTTC

clone_size: -
d_call: TRBD1
j_call: TRBJ2-5
v_call: TRBV5-1
cdr3_aa: CASSKEGDSRGETQYF
cdr3_nt: TGCGCCAGCAGCAAAGAAGGGGACAGCAGGGGGGAGACCCAGTACTTC

clone_size: medium-sized
d_call: -
j_call: TRBJ1-5
v_call: TRBV6-1
cdr3_aa: CASSEAKGNNQPQHF
cdr3_nt: TGTGCCAGCAGTGAAGCTAAGGGTAATAATCAGCCCCAGCATTTT

clone_size: -
d_call: TRBD1
j_call: TRBJ1-1
v_call: TRBV9
cdr3_aa: CASRSRGPYRGQTEAFF
cdr3_nt: TGTGCCAGCAGATCGAGGGGTCCGTACAGGGGGCAAACTGAAGCTTTCTTT

clone_size: -
d_call: TRBD2
j_call: TRBJ2-7
v_call: TRBV11-2
cdr3_aa: CASSWTSGGISSYEQYF
cdr3_nt: TGTGCCAGCAGCTGGACTAGCGGGGGGATCAGCTCCTACGAGCAGTACTTC

clone_size: -
d_call: -
j_call: TRBJ2-5
v_call: TRBV5-6
cdr3_aa: CASSLSGVQETQYF
cdr3_nt: TGTGCCAGCAGCTTGTCAGGGGTACAAGAGACCCAGTACTTC

clone_size: -
d_call: TRBD2
j_call: TRBJ2-5
v_call: TRBV5-4
cdr3_aa: CASSVAGRLETQYF
cdr3_nt: TGTGCCAGCAGCGTAGCGGGGAGATTAGAGACCCAGTACTTC

clone_size: -
d_call: -
j_call: TRBJ1-1
v_call: TRBV6-1
cdr3_aa: CASSERLTNTEAFF
cdr3_nt: TGTGCCAGCAGTGAAAGACTGACTAACACTGAAGCTTTCTTT

clone_size: few
d_call: TRBD1
j_call: TRBJ1-2
v_call: TRBV5-1
cdr3_aa: CASSLLQGANYGYTF
cdr3_nt: TGCGCCAGCAGCCTCCTACAGGGGGCTAACTATGGCTACACCTTC

clone_size: -
d_call: -
j_call: TRBJ2-1
v_call: TRBV6-5
cdr3_aa: CASSYSLVGSYNEQFF
cdr3_nt: TGTGCCAGCAGTTACTCGTTAGTCGGGTCCTACAATGAGCAGTTCTTC

clone_size: few
d_call: TRBD1
j_call: TRBJ1-2
v_call: TRBV18
cdr3_aa: CASSADREHGYTF
cdr3_nt: TGTGCCAGCTCAGCCGACAGGGAGCATGGCTACACCTTC

clone_size: -
d_call: -
j_call: TRBJ2-7
v_call: TRBV10-3
cdr3_aa: CAISDPGTHSYEQYF
cdr3_nt: TGTGCCATCAGTGATCCCGGGACCCACTCGTACGAGCAGTACTTC

clone_size: -
d_call: -
j_call: TRBJ2-7
v_call: TRBV6-1
cdr3_aa: CASSATQGVGAYEQYF
cdr3_nt: TGTGCCAGCAGTGCTACTCAGGGAGTCGGGGCCTACGAGCAGTACTTC

clone_size: -
d_call: -
j_call: TRBJ1-6
v_call: TRBV30
cdr3_aa: CAWSVQVDSPLHF
cdr3_nt: TGTGCCTGGAGTGTACAGGTGGATTCACCCCTCCACTTT

clone_size: -
d_call: TRBD1
j_call: TRBJ1-4
v_call: TRBV7-2
cdr3_aa: CASSLGDRTNEKLFF
cdr3_nt: TGTGCCAGCAGCTTAGGGGACAGGACTAATGAAAAACTGTTTTTT

clone_size: -
d_call: -
j_call: TRBJ1-2
v_call: TRBV7-8
cdr3_aa: CASSLGQIYGYTF
cdr3_nt: TGTGCCAGCAGCTTAGGACAGATCTATGGCTACACCTTC

clone_size: -
d_call: -
j_call: TRBJ2-7
v_call: TRBV18
cdr3_aa: CASSPVNEQYF
cdr3_nt: TGTGCCAGCTCACCTGTGAACGAGCAGTACTTC

clone_size: few
d_call: TRBD1
j_call: TRBJ2-6
v_call: TRBV6-6
cdr3_aa: CASTDRGPGANVLTF
cdr3_nt: TGTGCCAGCACCGACAGGGGGCCAGGGGCCAACGTCCTGACTTTC